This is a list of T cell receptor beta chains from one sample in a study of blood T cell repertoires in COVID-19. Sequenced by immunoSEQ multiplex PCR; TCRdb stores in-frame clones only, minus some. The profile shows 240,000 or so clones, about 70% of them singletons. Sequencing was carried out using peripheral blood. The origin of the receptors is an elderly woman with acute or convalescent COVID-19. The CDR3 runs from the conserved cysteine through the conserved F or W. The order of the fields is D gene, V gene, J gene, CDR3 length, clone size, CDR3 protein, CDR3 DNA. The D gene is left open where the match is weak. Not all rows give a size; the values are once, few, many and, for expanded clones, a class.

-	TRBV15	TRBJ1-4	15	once	CATSRDDSFNEKLFF	TGTGCCACCAGCAGAGATGACAGCTTCAATGAAAAACTGTTTTTT
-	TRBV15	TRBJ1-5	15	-	CATSSEVNSNQPQHF	TGTGCCACCAGCAGCGAGGTCAATAGCAATCAGCCCCAGCATTTT
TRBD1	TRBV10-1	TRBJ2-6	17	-	CASSRDRAYSGANVLTF	TGCGCCAGCAGCCGGGACAGGGCTTACTCTGGGGCCAACGTCCTGACTTTC
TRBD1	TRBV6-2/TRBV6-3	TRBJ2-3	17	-	CASSYTLQGAYTDTQYF	TGTGCCAGCAGTTACACCCTACAGGGGGCTTACACAGATACGCAGTATTTT
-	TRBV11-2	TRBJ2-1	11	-	CASSLGYEQFF	TGTGCCAGCAGCCTCGGGTATGAGCAGTTCTTC
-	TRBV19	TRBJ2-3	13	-	CASRARGTDTQYF	TGTGCCAGTAGAGCACGGGGCACAGATACGCAGTATTTT
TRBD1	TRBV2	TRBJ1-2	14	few	CASRLTGLGGGYTF	TGTGCCAGCAGACTGACAGGGCTTGGGGGGGGCTACACCTTC
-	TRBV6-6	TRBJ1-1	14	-	CASSYSGDLTEAFF	TGTGCCAGCAGTTACAGCGGGGACCTCACTGAAGCTTTCTTT
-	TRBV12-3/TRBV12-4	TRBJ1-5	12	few	CASSRGDQPQHF	TGTGCCAGCAGCCGGGGTGATCAGCCCCAGCATTTT
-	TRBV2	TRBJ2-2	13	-	CASSLRGSGELFF	TGTGCCAGCAGCCTCAGGGGTTCCGGGGAGCTGTTTTTT
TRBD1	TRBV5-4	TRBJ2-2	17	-	CASSPQLTGGATGELFF	TGTGCCAGCAGCCCTCAATTGACAGGGGGCGCGACCGGGGAGCTGTTTTTT
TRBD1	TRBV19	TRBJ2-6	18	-	CASSMGTGFLSGANVLTF	TGTGCCAGTAGTATGGGGACAGGGTTTCTCTCTGGGGCCAACGTCCTGACTTTC
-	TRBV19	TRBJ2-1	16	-	CASVGGGLGSYNEQFF	TGTGCCTCAGTAGGGGGGGGCTTGGGTTCCTACAATGAGCAGTTCTTC
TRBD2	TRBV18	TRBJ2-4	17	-	CASSPMTSGLAKNIQYF	TGTGCCAGCTCACCCATGACTAGCGGTCTAGCCAAAAACATTCAGTACTTC
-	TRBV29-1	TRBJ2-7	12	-	CSVVQGTYEQYF	TGCAGCGTTGTTCAGGGTACCTACGAGCAGTACTTC
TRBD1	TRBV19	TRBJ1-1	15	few	CASRSGTGRYNEAFF	TGTGCCAGTAGATCCGGGACAGGGAGATATAATGAAGCTTTCTTT
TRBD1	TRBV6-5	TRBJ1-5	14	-	CASSYSQGNQPQHF	TGTGCCAGCAGTTACTCACAGGGGAATCAGCCCCAGCATTTT
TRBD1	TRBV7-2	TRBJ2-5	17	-	CASSSSPGQAYQETQYF	TGTGCCAGCAGCTCCTCACCGGGACAGGCGTACCAAGAGACCCAGTACTTC
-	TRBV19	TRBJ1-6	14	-	CASRTPQGTTPLHF	TGTGCCTCCCGGACCCCCCAGGGAACAACACCCCTCCACTTT
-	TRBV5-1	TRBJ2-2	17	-	CASSLDPQGSYTGELFF	TGCGCCAGCAGCTTGGATCCGCAGGGGTCATACACCGGGGAGCTGTTTTTT
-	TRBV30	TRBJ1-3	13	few	CAWTLTGGYTIYF	TGTGCCTGGACTTTGACAGGCGGGTACACCATATATTTT
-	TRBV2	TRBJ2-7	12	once	CASSLTSYEQYF	TGTGCCAGCAGCCTTACTAGCTACGAGCAGTACTTC
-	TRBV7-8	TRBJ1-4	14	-	CASSPGKSNEKLFF	TGTGCCAGCTCCCCGGGGAAGTCTAATGAAAAACTGTTTTTT
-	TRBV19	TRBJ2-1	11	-	CASSIRDEQFF	TGTGCCAGTAGTATTCGGGATGAGCAGTTCTTC
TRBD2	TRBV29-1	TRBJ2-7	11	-	CSVASGNEQYF	TGCAGCGTTGCTAGCGGAAACGAGCAGTACTTC
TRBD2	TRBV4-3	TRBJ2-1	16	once	CASSLRLAGIYNEQFF	TGCGCCAGCAGCCTCCGACTAGCGGGCATTTACAATGAGCAGTTCTTC
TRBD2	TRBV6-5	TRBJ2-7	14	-	CASSQTSGPYEQYF	TGTGCCAGCAGCCAAACTAGCGGTCCCTACGAGCAGTACTTC
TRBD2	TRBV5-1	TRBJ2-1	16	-	CASNPFRLAGGNEQFF	TGCGCCAGCAACCCTTTTCGACTAGCGGGAGGTAATGAGCAGTTCTTC